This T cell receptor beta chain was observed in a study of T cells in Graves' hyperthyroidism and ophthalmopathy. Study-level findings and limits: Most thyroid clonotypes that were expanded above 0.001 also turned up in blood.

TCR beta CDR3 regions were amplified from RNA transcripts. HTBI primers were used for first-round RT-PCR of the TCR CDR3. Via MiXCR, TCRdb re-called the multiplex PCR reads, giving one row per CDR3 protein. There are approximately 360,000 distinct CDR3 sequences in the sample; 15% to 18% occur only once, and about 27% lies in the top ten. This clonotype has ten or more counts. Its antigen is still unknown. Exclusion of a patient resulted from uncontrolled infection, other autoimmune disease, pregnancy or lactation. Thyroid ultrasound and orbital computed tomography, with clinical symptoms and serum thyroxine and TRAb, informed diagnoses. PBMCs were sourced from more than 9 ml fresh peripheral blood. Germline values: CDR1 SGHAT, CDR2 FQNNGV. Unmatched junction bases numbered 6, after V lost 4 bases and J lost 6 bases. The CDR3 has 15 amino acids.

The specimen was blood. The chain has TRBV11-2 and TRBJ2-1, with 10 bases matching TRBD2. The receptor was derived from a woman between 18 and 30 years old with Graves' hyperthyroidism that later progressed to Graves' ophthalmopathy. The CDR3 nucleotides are TGTGCCAGCAGCTCCGGACTAGCGGTTGGCAATGAGCAGTTCTTC. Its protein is CASSSGLAVGNEQFF.